This note documents a single TCR beta chain sequence. The data were taken from a study of T-cell reconstitution after alpha-beta-depleted transplantation in children. TCRbeta library construction was performed incorporating unique molecular identifiers. TCRdb recomputed calls from the PCR reads with MiXCR, one row per CDR3 protein. The sample lists 200,000 to 250,000 distinct CDR3 sequences, roughly 9% occurring once. Sample: PBMCs from the stem cell graft donor, taken from the stem cell graft. This clonotype originated in a human donor who donated a stem cell graft to a child with acute lymphoblastic leukemia.

CDR3 region: CASSQETSGAGSRSYNEQFF. The CDR3 nucleotides read TGCGCCAGCAGCCAAGAGACGTCCGGAGCAGGTTCTCGCTCCTACAATGAGCAGTTCTTC. V is TRBV4-1 and J is TRBJ2-1; D is unclear. CDR3 length equals 20 residues. The V and J ends lost 0 bases and 0 bases respectively, with 21 bases between them. Germline assignment: CDR1 MGHRA and CDR2 YSYEKL.